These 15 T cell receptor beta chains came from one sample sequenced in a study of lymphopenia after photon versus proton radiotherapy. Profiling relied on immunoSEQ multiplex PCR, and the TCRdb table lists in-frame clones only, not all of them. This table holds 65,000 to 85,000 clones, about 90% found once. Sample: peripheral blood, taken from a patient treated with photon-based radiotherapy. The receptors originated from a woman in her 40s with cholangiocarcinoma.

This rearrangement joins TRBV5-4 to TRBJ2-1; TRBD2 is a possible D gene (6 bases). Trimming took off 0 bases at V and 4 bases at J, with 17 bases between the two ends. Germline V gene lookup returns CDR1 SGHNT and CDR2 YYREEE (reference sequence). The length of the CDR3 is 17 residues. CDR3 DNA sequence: TGTGCCAGCAGCTTGGATCTAACGGGAGCCCAGTACAATGAGCAGTTCTTC. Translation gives CASSLDLTGAQYNEQFF.

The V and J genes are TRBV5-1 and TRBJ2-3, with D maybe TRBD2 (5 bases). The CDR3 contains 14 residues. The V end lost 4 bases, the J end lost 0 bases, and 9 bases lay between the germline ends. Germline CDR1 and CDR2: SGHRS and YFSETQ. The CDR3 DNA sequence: TGCGCCAGCAGCCGGTGGACTAGCACAGATACGCAGTATTTT. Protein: CASSRWTSTDTQYF.

CDR3 region: CASSAGGVTANYGYTF. The DNA for the CDR3 is TGTGCCAGCAGCGCCGGGGGAGTAACGGCCAACTATGGCTACACCTTC. The V and J genes are TRBV9 and TRBJ1-2, with a weak D call TRBD1 (5 bases). Deletions cut 3 bases from V and 2 bases from J, with 17 bases between. This CDR3 is built from 16 residues. In germline, CDR1 is SGDLS, CDR2 YYNGEE.

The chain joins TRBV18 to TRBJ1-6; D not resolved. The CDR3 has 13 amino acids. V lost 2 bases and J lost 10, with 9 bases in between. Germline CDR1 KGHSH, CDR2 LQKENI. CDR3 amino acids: CASSPGDQSPLHF. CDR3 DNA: TGTGCCAGCTCACCAGGGGATCAGTCACCCCTCCACTTT.

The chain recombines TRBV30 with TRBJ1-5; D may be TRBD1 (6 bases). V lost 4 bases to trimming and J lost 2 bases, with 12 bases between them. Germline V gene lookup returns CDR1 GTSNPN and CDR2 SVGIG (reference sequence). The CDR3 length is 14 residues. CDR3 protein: CAWTSGGRNQPQHF. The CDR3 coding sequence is TGTGCCTGGACTTCCGGGGGGCGCAATCAGCCCCAGCATTTT.

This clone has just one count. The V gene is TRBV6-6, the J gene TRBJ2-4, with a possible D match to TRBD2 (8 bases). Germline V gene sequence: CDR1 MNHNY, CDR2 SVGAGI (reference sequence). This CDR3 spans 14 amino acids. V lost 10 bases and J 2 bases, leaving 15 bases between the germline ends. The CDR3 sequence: CATGGGQPKNIQYF. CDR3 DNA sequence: TGTGCCACGGGGGGGGGACAGCCCAAAAACATTCAGTACTTC.

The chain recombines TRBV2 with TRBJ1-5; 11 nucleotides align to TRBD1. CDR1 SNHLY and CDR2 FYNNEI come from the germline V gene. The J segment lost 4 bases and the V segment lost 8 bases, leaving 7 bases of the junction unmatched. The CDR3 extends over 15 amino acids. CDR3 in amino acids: CASCQGQGANQPQHF. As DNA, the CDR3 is TGTGCCAGCTGCCAAGGACAGGGGGCTAATCAGCCCCAGCATTTT.

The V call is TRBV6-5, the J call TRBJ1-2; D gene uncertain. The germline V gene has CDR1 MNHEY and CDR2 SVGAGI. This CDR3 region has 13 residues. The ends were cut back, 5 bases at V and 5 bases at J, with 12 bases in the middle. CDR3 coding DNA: TGTGCCAGCAGTAAGGGAGGGCCGTATGGCTACACCTTC. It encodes CASSKGGPYGYTF.

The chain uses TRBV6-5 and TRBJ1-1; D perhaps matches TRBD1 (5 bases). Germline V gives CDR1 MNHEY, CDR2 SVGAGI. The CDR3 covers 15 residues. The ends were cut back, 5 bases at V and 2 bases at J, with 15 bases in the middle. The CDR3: CASSRGGVGNTEAFF. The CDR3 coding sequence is TGTGCCAGCAGTCGAGGAGGGGTCGGCAACACTGAAGCTTTCTTT.

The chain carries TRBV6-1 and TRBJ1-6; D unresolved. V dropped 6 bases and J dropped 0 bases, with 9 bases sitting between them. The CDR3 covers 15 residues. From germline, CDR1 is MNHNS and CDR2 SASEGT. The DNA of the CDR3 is TGTGCCAGCAGGGAGTTGAGCTCCTATAATTCACCCCTCCACTTT. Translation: CASRELSSYNSPLHF.

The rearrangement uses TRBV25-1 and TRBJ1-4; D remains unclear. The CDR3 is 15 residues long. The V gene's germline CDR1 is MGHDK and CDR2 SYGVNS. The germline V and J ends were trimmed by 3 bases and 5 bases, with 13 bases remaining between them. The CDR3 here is CASSDLRFGNEKLFF. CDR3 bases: TGTGCCAGCAGTGACTTAAGGTTTGGGAATGAAAAACTGTTTTTT.

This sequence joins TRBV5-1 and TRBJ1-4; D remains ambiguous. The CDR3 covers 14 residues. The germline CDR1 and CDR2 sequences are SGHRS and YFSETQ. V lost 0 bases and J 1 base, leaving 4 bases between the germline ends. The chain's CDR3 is CASSLGGTNEKLFF. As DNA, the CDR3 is TGCGCCAGCAGCTTGGGGGGAACTAATGAAAAACTGTTTTTT.

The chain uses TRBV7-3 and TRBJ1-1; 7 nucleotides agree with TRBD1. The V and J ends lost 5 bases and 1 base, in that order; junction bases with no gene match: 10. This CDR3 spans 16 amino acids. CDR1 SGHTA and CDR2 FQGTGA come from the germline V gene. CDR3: CASSPRQGPRNTEAFF. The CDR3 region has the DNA TGTGCCAGCAGCCCCCGACAGGGCCCTAGGAACACTGAAGCTTTCTTT. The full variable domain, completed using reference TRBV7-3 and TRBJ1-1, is GAGVSQTPSNKVTEKGKYVELRCDPISGHTALYWYRQSLGQGPEFLIYFQGTGAADDSGLPNDRFFAVRPEGSVSTLKIQRTERGDSAVYLCASSPRQGPRNTEAFFGQGTRLTVV.

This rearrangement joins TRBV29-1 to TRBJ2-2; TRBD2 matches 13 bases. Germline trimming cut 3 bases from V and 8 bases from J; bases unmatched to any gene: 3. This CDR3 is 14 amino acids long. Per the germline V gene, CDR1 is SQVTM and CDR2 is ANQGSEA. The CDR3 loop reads CSVETSGRTGELFF. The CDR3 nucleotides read TGCAGCGTTGAGACTAGCGGGAGGACAGGGGAGCTGTTTTTT.

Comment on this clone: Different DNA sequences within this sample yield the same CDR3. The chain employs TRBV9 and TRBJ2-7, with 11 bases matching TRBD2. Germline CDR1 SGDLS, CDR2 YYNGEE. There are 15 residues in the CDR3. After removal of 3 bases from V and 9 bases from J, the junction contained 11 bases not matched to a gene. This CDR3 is CASSAAGTSGGLQYF. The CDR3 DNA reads TGTGCCAGCAGCGCTGCCGGGACTAGCGGAGGACTGCAGTACTTC.